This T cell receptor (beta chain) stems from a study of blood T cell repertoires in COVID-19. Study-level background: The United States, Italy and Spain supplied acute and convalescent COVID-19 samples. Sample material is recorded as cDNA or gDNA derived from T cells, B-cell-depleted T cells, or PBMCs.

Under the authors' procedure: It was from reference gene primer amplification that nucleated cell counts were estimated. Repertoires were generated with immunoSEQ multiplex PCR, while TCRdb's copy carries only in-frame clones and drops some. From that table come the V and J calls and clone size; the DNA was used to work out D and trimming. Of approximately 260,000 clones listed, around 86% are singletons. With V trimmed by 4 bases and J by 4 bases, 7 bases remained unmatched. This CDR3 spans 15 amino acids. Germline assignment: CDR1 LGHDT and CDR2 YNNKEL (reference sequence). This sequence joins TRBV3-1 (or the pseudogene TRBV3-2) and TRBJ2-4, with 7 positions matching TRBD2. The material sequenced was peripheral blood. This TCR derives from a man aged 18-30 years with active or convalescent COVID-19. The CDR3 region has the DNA TGTGCCAGCAGCCTCACTAGCGACATTAAAAACATTCAGTACTTC. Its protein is CASSLTSDIKNIQYF.